Below, one T cell receptor beta chain is given with its context. The data originate from a study of T cell repertoires in ileal Crohn's disease. This CDR3 is built from 14 residues. Germline values: CDR1 LNHNV, CDR2 YYDKDF (reference sequence). The J segment lost 1 base and the V segment lost 1 base, leaving 0 bases of the junction unmatched. Profiling relied on immunoSEQ multiplex PCR, and the TCRdb table lists in-frame clones only, not all of them. The repertoire holds more than 9,000 clones, around three quarters seen once, with 4.5% in the top ten. The sequencing input was ileal tissue. This TCR was recovered from an adult with Crohn's disease. The chain has TRBV15 and TRBJ1-1; 7 nucleotides agree with TRBD1. CDR3 loop: CATSRGQGNTEAFF. The CDR3 DNA follows: TGTGCCACCAGCAGAGGACAGGGGAACACTGAAGCTTTCTTT.